This T cell receptor (beta chain) was identified during a study of T cells in Graves' hyperthyroidism and ophthalmopathy. Researchers barred patients who had uncontrolled infection, other autoimmune disease, pregnancy or lactation. Each diagnosis drew on symptoms, thyroxine, TRAb, thyroid ultrasound and orbital computed tomography findings. Germline values: CDR1 MGHDK, CDR2 SYGVNS. Trimming took 6 bases from V and 8 from J, leaving 13 bases between them. The CDR3 consists of 12 residues. Findings and caveats of the study: Blood shared most expanded thyroid clonotypes above 0.001. Median prediction lead before ophthalmopathy onset was about 6.3 months with the model.

As regards this clonotype: What it recognizes is unknown.

Amplified TCR beta CDR3 regions came from RNA transcripts. The primer set for the first-round RT-PCR of the TCR CDR3 was HTBI. One entry per CDR3 protein, called by TCRdb with MiXCR from the multiplex PCR reads. Here the sample spans more than 500,000 distinct CDR3 sequences, 46% being singletons. The sequencing sample was made of peripheral blood or thyroid tissue (not recorded which). This receptor was taken from an adult woman with Graves' disease, either hyperthyroidism or ophthalmopathy (not recorded which). The V and J genes are TRBV25-1 and TRBJ1-1; D unresolved. CDR3 residues: CASSVVVDEAFF. For the CDR3, the DNA is TGTGCCAGCAGCGTTGTCGTCGACGAAGCTTTCTTT.